The T cell receptor (beta chain) under discussion was sequenced for a study of naive and memory T cell subsets. Comments on this clonotype: The antigen remains undetermined.

Both TRBC1 and TRBC2 were covered by a beta constant-region primer of two equimolar oligonucleotides. Nested alpha and beta constant-region primers with the SP2 primer drove four PCR rounds on ligated cDNA. TCRdb analysed the UMI-ligation and nested PCR reads with MiXCR anew, one entry per CDR3 protein. The sample includes about 90,000 distinct CDR3 sequences, about 11% of them seen just once. Study results and limitations: A few larger clonotypes appeared in naive repertoires, especially CD8, possibly memory cells re-expressing CD45RA.

This sequence originates from a human donor in good health. Sequencing input: naive CD4+ T cells from blood.

The CDR3 here is CSATLGNQPQHF. As DNA, the CDR3 is TGCAGTGCCACATTAGGGAATCAGCCCCAGCATTTT. The V call is TRBV20-1, the J call TRBJ1-5; D not resolved. Trimming pared 6 bases from V and 4 bases from J, leaving 10 bases between. Germline V gene lookup returns CDR1 DFQATT and CDR2 SNEGSKA (reference sequence). There are 12 residues in the CDR3.